This T cell receptor beta chain is drawn from a study of T cells after yellow fever vaccination (dated 2019 in TCRdb). For the wider study: Libraries from fractions with low cell numbers were prepared with the SMART-Seq v4 Ultra Low Input RNA kit. To follow T-cell clones before and after primary and booster YFV17D yellow fever vaccination, bulk TCR alpha and beta repertoires were sequenced over time. Two healthy male donors, one aged 18 to 30 and one aged 30 to 40 years, were included in the cohort. Blood samples were taken at several timepoints before and after primary and secondary immunization, and bulk PBMC replicates and cell subsets were isolated. The paper's findings and limits, for the study overall: Because only a couple of donors were included in the study, the extent to which the findings can be generalized is limited. Because abundant contaminating clonotypes from the bulk population could be contained in FACS-sorted repertoires, computational filtering was required. After the booster, most clones that had expanded after primary vaccination were detected again (roughly 95% of CD4 and around nine tenths of CD8), suggesting broad maintenance of memory. A small share of clonotypes occurred in both CD4 and CD8 compartments, likely arising from convergent recombination. Compared with the primary T-cell response, the secondary T-cell response was faster but weaker, reaching its peak on day 5 rather than on day 15.

TCR cDNA was made using 5'RACE template switching, a step that added a universal primer site and unique molecular identifiers. Priming for cDNA synthesis came from both the TCR alpha and TCR beta constant segments. Libraries were amplified in two PCR steps, with sample barcodes and sequencing adapters added in the second step. Libraries were sequenced on Illumina HiSeq 2500 (2x100 bp) or NovaSeq (2x150 bp). Turning to the authors' computational methods: Demultiplexing of reads and collapsing into UMI consensus sequences were performed with MIGEC, and V(D)J alignment was carried out with MiXCR. Vaccine-responding clonotypes were identified with edgeR using replicate PBMC samples, with FDR below 0.01 and a log2 fold change above 5 up to day 15 being required. Bulk clonotypes were assigned CD4 or CD8 identity according to which sequenced CD4 or CD8 repertoire held them at higher abundance. TCRdb's own reprocessing of the public reads used fastp at Q25 and MiXCR and kept productive beta chains. Every entry covers one CDR3 protein and lists the most common genes and DNA from its rows. The V and J calls, along with clone size, are taken from TCRdb and not from the paper's own processing. The sample data list more than 300,000 distinct CDR3 sequences, and approximately 7% of these were observed just once. The ten largest clones add up to over 15% of the sample.

On this clonotype itself: Its antigen remains undetermined. It has no much larger one-base neighbor in the sample; base qualities were not kept.

The treatment or condition label of this sample denotes: live attenuated yellow fever vaccine strain. Two biological replicates of bulk PBMCs were collected at each blood-draw timepoint. A standard Ficoll-Paque protocol was used to isolate PBMCs from peripheral blood. TriZol was used to extract RNA from bulk PBMCs, CD4 and CD8 fractions, and dextramer-positive and dextramer-negative fractions. The CDR3 has 13 amino acids, counting the end cysteine and phenylalanine. Only CDR3 DNA remains: 39 bases, in frame from the first base. The germline V gene encodes CDR1 SGHRS and CDR2 YFSETQ. V is shortened by 0 bases, J by 4 bases, and the region joining them spans 5 bases.

The receptor was derived from a man aged 18 to 35 who received the YFV17D yellow fever vaccine. The rearrangement joined TRBV5-1 to TRBJ2-1, with the D segment identity uncertain. This sample comprised PBMCs, obtained around 45 days after the first yellow fever vaccination. In nucleotides, the sequence is TGCGCCAGCAGCTTGGTCCGATACAATGAGCAGTTCTTC. It codes for CASSLVRYNEQFF.